This T cell receptor (beta chain) derives from a study of blood T cell repertoires in COVID-19. Study-wide background: Donors in the United States, Italy and Spain gave samples during acute or convalescent COVID-19. T cells, B-cell-depleted T cells, or PBMCs provided the cDNA or gDNA that served as material.

The assay was immunoSEQ multiplex PCR, and TCRdb's table has in-frame clones only and misses some. The table records about 300,000 clones, 75% to 90% of them present only once. This CDR3 is built from 16 residues. The source is a man aged 35-49 years with acute or convalescent COVID-19. Specimen: peripheral blood. This chain connects TRBV21-1 to TRBJ1-3; the D segment call TRBD1 is taken from the table without a DNA check. TRBV21-1 constitutes a pseudogene. The CDR3 sequence: CASSSWGPCSGNTIYF. CDR3 in DNA: TGTGCCAGCAGCTCCTGGGGGCCGTGCTCTGGAAACACCATATATTTT.